This record concerns one T cell receptor (beta chain) sequence. In the authors' workflow: By means of reference gene primer amplification, nucleated cell counts were estimated. Only in-frame clones appear in the TCRdb table, and some are missing; sequencing was by immunoSEQ multiplex PCR. V and J calls and clone size are copied from that table; D and trimming were computed from the DNA. This sample has approximately 330,000 clones, with about 91% found just once. Seattle patient enrollment occurred during active infection, with longitudinal follow-up thereafter. The sample is drawn from a study of blood T cell repertoires in COVID-19. Study context: Nucleic acid was either cDNA or gDNA, and it came from T cells, B-cell-depleted T cells, or PBMCs.

The CDR3 runs 16 residues. J was trimmed by 3 bases and V by 4 bases; bases with no gene match: 7. Germline V lookup: CDR1 MNHEY, CDR2 SVGAGI. The V gene is TRBV6-5, the J gene TRBJ2-2; 8 positions match TRBD1. The sample comprised peripheral blood. The TCR sequence derives from a man in his thirties or forties with COVID-19, enrolled during active disease. DNA for the CDR3: TGTGCCAGCAGTTCCCTAGGACAGGGAGACACCGGGGAGCTGTTTTTT. It encodes CASSSLGQGDTGELFF.